The clone carrying this T cell receptor beta chain was picked up many times. Its antigen remains unknown. This CDR3 region has 14 residues. V shed 8 bases and J 5 bases; nucleotides not matched to a gene: 9. CDR1 and CDR2 from the germline V gene are SNHLY and FYNNEI. TCRdb processed the RACE reads anew with MiXCR; each CDR3 protein has one entry. The data contain tens of thousands of distinct CDR3 sequences, almost 6% of them seen just once; the ten biggest clones take up 5% to 7%. These data originate in a study of human T cells and chemical hapten exposure. General study findings and limits: Large CDR3 similarity clusters arose significantly more often from expanded TCRs than from controls. Counts of TCRs above 1 in 1000 frequency stayed unchanged with DPC sensitization.

Time point in this sample: patch test 3, about 24 weeks after DPC sensitization. Treatment given: therapeutic diphenylcyclopropenone sensitization with weekly scalp DPC. Each patch test followed a blood draw. This sequence originates from a man aged 25 to 40 with alopecia areata. Some clones in this sample may be carry-over from other donors' samples. The starting material was whole blood, obtained in connection with sensitization to the hapten diphenylcyclopropenone (DPC). The chain links TRBV2 to TRBJ1-5; TRBD1 agrees at 7 bases. The DNA for the CDR3 is TGTGCCAGCCGCCAGGGGGTCGGAGATCAGCCCCAGCATTTT. Residues: CASRQGVGDQPQHF.